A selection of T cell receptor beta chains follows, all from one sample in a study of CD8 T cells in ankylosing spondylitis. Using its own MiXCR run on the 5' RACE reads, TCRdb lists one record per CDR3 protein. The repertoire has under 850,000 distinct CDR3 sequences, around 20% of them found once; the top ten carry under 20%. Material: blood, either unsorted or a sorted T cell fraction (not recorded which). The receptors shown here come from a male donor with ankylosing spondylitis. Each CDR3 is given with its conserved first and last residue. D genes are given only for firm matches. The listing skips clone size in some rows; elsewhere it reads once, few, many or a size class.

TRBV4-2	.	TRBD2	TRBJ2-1	TGTGCCAGCAGCCAAGGAATTGGGACTAGCGGGAGGTCCGGGCAGTTCTTC	CASSQGIGTSGRSGQFF
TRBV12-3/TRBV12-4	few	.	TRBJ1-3	TGTGCCAGCAGATACGAAGGCTCTGGAAACACCATATATTTT	CASRYEGSGNTIYF
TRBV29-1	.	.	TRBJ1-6	TGCAGCGTGGGGACACCGAATTCACCCCTCCACTTT	CSVGTPNSPLHF
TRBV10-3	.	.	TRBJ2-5	TGTGCCATCAGTCATAGCGAATTCTATGAGACCCAGTACTTC	CAISHSEFYETQYF
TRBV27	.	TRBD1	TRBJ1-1	TGTGCCAGCAGTTTAGCGACAGGGGCAGAAGCTTTCTTT	CASSLATGAEAFF
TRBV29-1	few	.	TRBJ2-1	TGCAGCGCCCGTGAATGGGTTAGCAATGAGCAGTTCTTC	CSAREWVSNEQFF
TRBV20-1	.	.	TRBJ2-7	TGCAGTGCTAGAGATCAGGGAACCTACGAGCAGTACTTC	CSARDQGTYEQYF
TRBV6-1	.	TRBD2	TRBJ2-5	TGTGCCAGCAATGGACTAGCGGGGGGGCATGAGACCCAGTACTTC	CASNGLAGGHETQYF
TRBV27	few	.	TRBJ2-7	TGTGCCAGCAGTTTATTTTCCAGCGACTCAGGCCCTGGCACCTACGAGCAGTACTTC	CASSLFSSDSGPGTYEQYF
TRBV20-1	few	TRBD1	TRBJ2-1	TGCAGTGCTCATTACAACAGGGGGCGAGATGGTGAGCAGTTCTTC	CSAHYNRGRDGEQFF
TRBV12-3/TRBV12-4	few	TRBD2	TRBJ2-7	TGTGCCAGCAGTTTAGGGCTAGCGGGGGATCCGCTCTACGAGCAGTACTTC	CASSLGLAGDPLYEQYF
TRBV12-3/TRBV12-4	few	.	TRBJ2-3	TGTGCCAGCTTTTCAGGGAGGGAGGGGGACGCTTTGGATACGCAGTATTTT	CASFSGREGDALDTQYF
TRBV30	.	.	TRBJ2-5	TGTGCCTGGAAAGTGCAGGCACAAGAGACCCAGTACTTC	CAWKVQAQETQYF
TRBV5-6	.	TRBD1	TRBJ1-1	TGTACCAGCAGCTTTCAAGACAGGGTCGACACTGAAGCTTTCTTT	CTSSFQDRVDTEAFF
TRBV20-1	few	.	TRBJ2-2	TGCAGTGCTAGAGATCCCCAGACGAACACCGGGGAGCTGTTTTTT	CSARDPQTNTGELFF
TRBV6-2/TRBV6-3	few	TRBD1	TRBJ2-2	TGTGCCAGCAGTTATCGGGACAGGGTAACGATAGGGAACACCGGGGAGCTGTTTTTT	CASSYRDRVTIGNTGELFF
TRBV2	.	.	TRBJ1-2	TGTGCCAGCAGTCCTGAGTCAGGACGAAATAACTATGGCTACACCTTC	CASSPESGRNNYGYTF
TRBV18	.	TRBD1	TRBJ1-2	TGTGCCAGCTCACCACTGGGACAGGGTTCATATGGCTACACCTTC	CASSPLGQGSYGYTF
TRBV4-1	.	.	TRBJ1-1	TGCGCCAGCAAGGGTGGCGCGAAATCAGAAGCTTTCTTT	CASKGGAKSEAFF
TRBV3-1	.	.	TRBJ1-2	TGTGCCAGCAGCCCCCTTGCGGGGAAAAGTAACTATGGCTACACCTTC	CASSPLAGKSNYGYTF
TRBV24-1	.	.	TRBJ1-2	TGTGCCACCAGTGATCCGCGGGACTCCCTTAACTATGGCTACACCTTC	CATSDPRDSLNYGYTF
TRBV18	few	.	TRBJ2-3	TGTGCCAGCTCACTCGAGGATGCACTCTGGGAAGATACGCAGTATTTT	CASSLEDALWEDTQYF
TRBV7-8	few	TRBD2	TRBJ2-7	TGTGCCAGCAGCTTCTCCAGCGGGAGGGGAACCTACGAGCAGTACTTC	CASSFSSGRGTYEQYF
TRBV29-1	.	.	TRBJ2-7	TGCAGCGTTACCCCGGTCAACTCGGGCCACGAGCAGTACTTC	CSVTPVNSGHEQYF
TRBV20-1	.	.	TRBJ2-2	TGCAGTGTGTCGGTACCGAACACCGGGGAGCTGTTTTTT	CSVSVPNTGELFF
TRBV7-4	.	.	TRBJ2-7	TGTGCCAGCAGCTTAGTGGCACGCTACGAGCAGTACTTC	CASSLVARYEQYF
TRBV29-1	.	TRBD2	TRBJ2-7	TGCAGCGTGAGGGTTAGCGGGAGGCCCAGCTCCTACGAGCAGTACTTC	CSVRVSGRPSSYEQYF
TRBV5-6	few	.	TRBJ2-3	TGTGCCAGCAGCTTGGGGGCACTTAGCACAGATACGCAGTATTTT	CASSLGALSTDTQYF
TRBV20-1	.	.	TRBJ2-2	TGCAGTGCATCGGAGACCGGGGAGCTGTTTTTT	CSASETGELFF
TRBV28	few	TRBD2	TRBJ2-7	TGTGCCAGCAGGCCCGCGGGCGGGAGTTCCTACGAGCAGTACTTC	CASRPAGGSSYEQYF
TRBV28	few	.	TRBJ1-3	TGTGCCAGCAGTTTCTCGGGTAGGGATGGAAACACCATATATTTT	CASSFSGRDGNTIYF
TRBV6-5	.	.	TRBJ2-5	TGTGCCAGCAGCGACTCCATGGGGTGGGAGACCCAGTACTTC	CASSDSMGWETQYF
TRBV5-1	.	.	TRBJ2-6	TGCGCCAGCAGCTCACTCCAGGTTCAGGGGGCCAACGTCCTGACTTTC	CASSSLQVQGANVLTF
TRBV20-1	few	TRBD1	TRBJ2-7	TGCAGTGCACGGACAGGGCGGAACGAGCAGTACTTC	CSARTGRNEQYF
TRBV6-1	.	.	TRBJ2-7	TGTGCCAGCAGTCCCGCCACCCGAGCCTACGAGCAGTACTTC	CASSPATRAYEQYF
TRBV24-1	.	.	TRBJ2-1	TGTGCCACCAGTATACAGGGAGAGCAGTTCTTC	CATSIQGEQFF
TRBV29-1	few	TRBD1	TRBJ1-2	TGCAGCGTTTTTCCCGACAGGGGGAACTATGGCTACACCTTC	CSVFPDRGNYGYTF
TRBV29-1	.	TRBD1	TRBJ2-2	TGCAGCGTACTCTCCGGGACAGGGGTCGGGGAGCTGTTTTTT	CSVLSGTGVGELFF
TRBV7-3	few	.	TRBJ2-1	TGTGCCAGCAGTCAAATCGGGGGGCGGGGTGAGCAGTTCTTC	CASSQIGGRGEQFF
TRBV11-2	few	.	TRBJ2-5	TGTGCCAGCAGCTTTGTGGGCGGGGGCCGGGAGACCCAGTACTTC	CASSFVGGGRETQYF
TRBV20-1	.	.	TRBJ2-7	TGCAGTGCTCGGGAACAAGCCTTTTACGAGCAGTACTTC	CSAREQAFYEQYF
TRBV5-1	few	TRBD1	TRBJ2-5	TGCGCCAGCAGCTTGGGCGGACAGGGGCGAGAGACCCAGTACTTC	CASSLGGQGRETQYF
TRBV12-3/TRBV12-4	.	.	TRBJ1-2	TGTGCCAGCAGTTTATGGACAGACTATGGCTACACCTTC	CASSLWTDYGYTF
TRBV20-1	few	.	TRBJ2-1	TGCAGTGCTAGAACCCGATCGAGGGCGGGGGCTAGCTCCTACAATGAGCAGTTCTTC	CSARTRSRAGASSYNEQFF
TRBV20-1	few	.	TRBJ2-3	TGCAGTGCTAGCTGGGGCACAGATACGCAGTATTTT	CSASWGTDTQYF
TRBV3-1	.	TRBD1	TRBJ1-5	TGTGCCAGCAGCATAGGGACAGGGCGGAATCAGCCCCAGCATTTT	CASSIGTGRNQPQHF
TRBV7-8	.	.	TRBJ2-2	TGTGCCAGCAGCTTTAGGAGACTGAACACCGGGGAGCTGTTTTTT	CASSFRRLNTGELFF
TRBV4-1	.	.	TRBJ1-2	TGCGCCAGCAGCCAAGAACCAGGGGCTAACTATGGCTACACCTTC	CASSQEPGANYGYTF
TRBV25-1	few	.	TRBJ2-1	TGTGCCAGCAGCACAGGTCCCCATGAGCAGTTCTTC	CASSTGPHEQFF
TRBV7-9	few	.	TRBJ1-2	TGTGCCAGCAGCAGCAATTTCAGGGTCAACTATGGCTACACCTTC	CASSSNFRVNYGYTF
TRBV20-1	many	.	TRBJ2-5	TGCAGTGCTAAGAGGGGCGGGGAGACCCAGTACTTC	CSAKRGGETQYF
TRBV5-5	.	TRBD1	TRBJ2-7	TGTGCCAGCAGCTCATTCGGGACAGATACCTACGAGCAGTACTTC	CASSSFGTDTYEQYF
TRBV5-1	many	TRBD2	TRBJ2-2	TGCGCCAGCAGCTTCGTGGCTAGCGGGCTAAACACCGGGGAGCTGTTTTTT	CASSFVASGLNTGELFF
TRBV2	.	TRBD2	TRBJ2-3	TGTGCCAGCAGTGCGACTAGCGGGAGTGCAGATACGCAGTATTTT	CASSATSGSADTQYF
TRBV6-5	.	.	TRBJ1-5	TGTGCCAGCAGTTACTCAGCAGATAGCAATCAGCCCCAGCATTTT	CASSYSADSNQPQHF
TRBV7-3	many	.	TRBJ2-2	TGTGCCAGCAGCTTAGGAGGGGTCACCGGGGAGCTGTTTTTT	CASSLGGVTGELFF
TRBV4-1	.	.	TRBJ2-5	TGCGCCAGCAGCAAGGGGTTGGAGACCCAGTACTTC	CASSKGLETQYF
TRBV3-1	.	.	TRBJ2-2	TGTGCCAGCAGCCAAGCCTATAGACAAGCAGCCGGGGAGCTGTTTTTT	CASSQAYRQAAGELFF
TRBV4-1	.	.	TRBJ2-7	TGCGCCAGCAGCCCAGTAGCGGTGGAACGATACGAGCAGTACTTC	CASSPVAVERYEQYF
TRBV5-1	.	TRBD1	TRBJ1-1	TGCGCCAGCAGCTTGATCCCCTTGACAGGGGCGAACACTGAAGCTTTCTTT	CASSLIPLTGANTEAFF